This T cell receptor beta chain was identified in a study of blood T cell repertoires in COVID-19 (dated by TCRdb to 2018 to 2020). In the study overall: The collaborator samples originated in the United States, Italy and Spain and spanned the acute and convalescent phases of COVID-19. The material from the prospective study consisted of cDNA or gDNA derived from T cells, B-cell-depleted T cells, or PBMCs. Deeply sampled blood TCRbeta repertoires from subjects exposed to, actively infected with, or recovered from COVID-19 were included in the dataset. The repertoires were made available in a free public database intended to serve as a resource for research on the immune response to SARS-CoV-2. The samples were drawn from two sources: the first 160 participants of the ongoing ImmuneRACE study, and 1,000 to 1,500 subjects contributed by 6 global collaborators. Sample metadata almost always included a de-identified subject ID, COVID-19 status, age in years and sex. Where HLA class I and class II types were available, the types were taken from metadata supplied by the sample provider, not from assay-based typing.

The immunoSEQ Assay, a bias-controlled multiplex PCR, was used to amplify TCRbeta CDR3 regions from genomic DNA. On the authors' methods: The number of nucleated cells in each sample was estimated from the amplification of reference gene primers within the assay. To quantify the absolute abundance of each unique TCRbeta CDR3 rearrangement, sequence reads were collapsed and filtered. Productive Simpson clonality was computed per sample as the square root of Simpson's diversity index over productive rearrangements. This is the immuneACCESS table as TCRdb keeps it, with only in-frame sequences that have V and J called. A part of the clones is gone; compared with another copy, unresolved V genes explain less than half, and the rest is unexplained. V and J calls and clone size come straight from that table; D and trimming were deduced from the DNA. The sample table contains about 200,000 clones; only one count was recorded for almost 85% of them. The ten largest clonotypes hold 6.5% to 9% of the sample.

As regards this clone: Its specific antigen is unknown. It has no much larger one-base neighbor in the sample; base qualities were not kept.

Beyond this particular receptor, the publication reports: The amount of clinical and demographic metadata varied by source and participant and was provided uncurated.

Collaborating institutions collected whole blood in K2EDTA tubes following their own protocols. For TCRbeta analysis, collaborator samples were shipped as frozen whole blood, as isolated PBMCs, or as DNA extracted from either sample type. The CDR3 holds 12 amino acids from the cysteine to the phenylalanine. The sequence is cut down to CDR3 DNA, 36 bases in frame from base 1. The germline V gene (reference sequence) specifies SEHNR as CDR1 and FQNEAQ as CDR2. Sequencing was carried out using peripheral blood. The clonotype comes from a woman aged 45-59 years with active or convalescent COVID-19. The chain links TRBV7-9 with TRBJ1-4, with the D segment identity uncertain. The CDR3 region has the sequence CTPTATNEKLFF. The bases are TGTACACCCACAGCAACTAATGAAAAACTGTTTTTT. Reference TRBV7-9 and TRBJ1-4 genes cover what lies past the CDR3, so the full variable domain is DTGVSQNPRHKITKRGQNVTFRCDPISEHNRLYWYRQTLGQGPEFLTYFQNEAQLEKSRLLSDRFSAERPKGSFSTLEIQRTEQGDSAMYLCTPTATNEKLFFGSGTQLSVL.